This T cell receptor (beta chain) is from a study of regulatory T cells in long-lasting Graves disease. Findings of the study overall: The study found persistent patients shared more public clonotypes (about 3,000) than new patients (around 1,000).

Comment on this clonotype: No antigen is known for it.

Libraries of TCR beta came from iRepertoire HTBI primers plus Arm-PCR of CDR3 regions. TCRdb redid the calling of the multiplex PCR reads with MiXCR, one entry per CDR3 protein. The sample gives a few hundred thousand distinct CDR3 sequences, about 20% of which show up once; around 13% is in the top ten. Noted time point: persistent/refractory GD, antithyroid drugs over 5 years with positive TRAb. Preparation of the TCR library used RNA extracted from PBMCs. The CDR3 has 16 residues. V was cut by 2 bases and J by 7 bases, with 20 bases left in between. The TCR originated in a female donor with Graves disease. The rearrangement uses TRBV12-3 or TRBV12-4 and TRBJ1-2; D is undetermined. The sample consisted of peripheral blood mononuclear cells (PBMCs), taken when the disease was refractory, from a patient treated with antithyroid drugs. DNA of the CDR3: TGTGCCAGCAGTTTATTCGTAGGTGCGTTCCACGCTGGCTACACCTTC. Translated: CASSLFVGAFHAGYTF.